The source of this T cell receptor (beta chain) is a study of cytomegalovirus exposure and HLA in healthy donors. Study-level results: Apparent HLA restriction characterized most CMV-associated TCR beta chains in a later analysis. Several V segments, TRBV6-2 and TRBV6-3 among them, could not be told apart and were dropped. The study labeled 170 or so TCR beta chains cytomegalovirus-associated.

A word on this clone: Its target is unknown.

The PCR made use of 60 Vbeta and 13 Jbeta primers. Data came from immunoSEQ multiplex PCR; TCRdb stores just in-frame clones and leaves some out. Of under 150,000 clones in the sample, around 79% were seen once. Trimming left V 6 bases short and J 1 base short, with 15 bases between. The CDR3 contains 16 residues. Germline V gene lookup returns CDR1 MNHEY and CDR2 SVGAGI. Source material: PBMCs. The chain uses TRBV6-5 and TRBJ2-2; tentatively, D is TRBD2 (5 bases). The sequence was obtained from a woman younger than 45 in good health and CMV-seropositive. CDR3 sequence reads: CASSYTGSWNTGELFF. Written as DNA, the CDR3 is TGTGCCAGCAGCTACACGGGGTCCTGGAACACCGGGGAGCTGTTTTTT.